A single sample is the source of the 3 T cell receptor beta chains below, sequenced in a study of human T cells and chemical hapten exposure. As to time point: patch test 2, 6 weeks after DPC sensitization. This sample's treatment: therapeutic diphenylcyclopropenone sensitization with weekly scalp DPC. Each CDR3 protein is one row after TCRdb ran MiXCR on the RACE reads. The table includes 80,000 to 95,000 distinct CDR3 sequences, about 11% detected once. The sequences come from whole blood, collected in connection with sensitization to the hapten diphenylcyclopropenone (DPC). These receptor sequences come from a man aged 35 to 55 with alopecia areata. Some clones in this sample may be carry-over from other donors' samples.

This clonotype came up once. A read error may explain this, as a much larger clone is one base away. This chain joins TRBV20-1 and TRBJ2-2, with D maybe TRBD2 (6 bases). The CDR3 has 16 residues. Looked up from germline, CDR1 is DFQATT and CDR2 is SNEGSKA (reference sequence). The V end lost 4 bases, the J end lost 2 bases, and 17 bases lay between the germline ends. CDR3 amino acids: CSAKDWGGENTGELFF. The CDR3 nucleotides are TGCAGTGCTAAAGATTGGGGCGGGGAAAACACCGGGGAGCTGTTTTTT.

The gene calls are TRBV6-2 or TRBV6-3 and TRBJ1-5, with D possibly matching TRBD1 (5 bases). This CDR3 has 14 amino acids. Trimming pared 6 bases from V and 0 bases from J, leaving 9 bases between. From germline, CDR1 is MNHEY and CDR2 SVGEGT. CDR3 sequence: CASRGDSSNQPQHF. The CDR3 DNA sequence: TGTGCCAGCAGAGGAGACAGTAGCAATCAGCCCCAGCATTTT.

In its sample, this clonotype was seen a few times. The chain carries TRBV7-9 and TRBJ2-1; 12 nucleotides agree with TRBD2. CDR1 is SEHNR, CDR2 FQNEAQ, per germline (reference sequence). The CDR3 runs 20 residues. Losses at the gene ends were 5 bases for V and 0 bases for J; bases not matched to a gene: 14. The CDR3 spells CASSPSPTSGSGSSYNEQFF. The CDR3 nucleotides read TGTGCCAGCAGCCCAAGTCCGACTAGCGGGAGCGGGAGCTCCTACAATGAGCAGTTCTTC. Based on the CDR3 plus reference TRBV7-9 and TRBJ2-1, the full variable domain is DTGVSQNPRHKITKRGQNVTFRCDPISEHNRLYWYRQTLGQGPEFLTYFQNEAQLEKSRLLSDRFSAERPKGSFSTLEIQRTEQGDSAMYLCASSPSPTSGSGSSYNEQFFGPGTRLTVL.